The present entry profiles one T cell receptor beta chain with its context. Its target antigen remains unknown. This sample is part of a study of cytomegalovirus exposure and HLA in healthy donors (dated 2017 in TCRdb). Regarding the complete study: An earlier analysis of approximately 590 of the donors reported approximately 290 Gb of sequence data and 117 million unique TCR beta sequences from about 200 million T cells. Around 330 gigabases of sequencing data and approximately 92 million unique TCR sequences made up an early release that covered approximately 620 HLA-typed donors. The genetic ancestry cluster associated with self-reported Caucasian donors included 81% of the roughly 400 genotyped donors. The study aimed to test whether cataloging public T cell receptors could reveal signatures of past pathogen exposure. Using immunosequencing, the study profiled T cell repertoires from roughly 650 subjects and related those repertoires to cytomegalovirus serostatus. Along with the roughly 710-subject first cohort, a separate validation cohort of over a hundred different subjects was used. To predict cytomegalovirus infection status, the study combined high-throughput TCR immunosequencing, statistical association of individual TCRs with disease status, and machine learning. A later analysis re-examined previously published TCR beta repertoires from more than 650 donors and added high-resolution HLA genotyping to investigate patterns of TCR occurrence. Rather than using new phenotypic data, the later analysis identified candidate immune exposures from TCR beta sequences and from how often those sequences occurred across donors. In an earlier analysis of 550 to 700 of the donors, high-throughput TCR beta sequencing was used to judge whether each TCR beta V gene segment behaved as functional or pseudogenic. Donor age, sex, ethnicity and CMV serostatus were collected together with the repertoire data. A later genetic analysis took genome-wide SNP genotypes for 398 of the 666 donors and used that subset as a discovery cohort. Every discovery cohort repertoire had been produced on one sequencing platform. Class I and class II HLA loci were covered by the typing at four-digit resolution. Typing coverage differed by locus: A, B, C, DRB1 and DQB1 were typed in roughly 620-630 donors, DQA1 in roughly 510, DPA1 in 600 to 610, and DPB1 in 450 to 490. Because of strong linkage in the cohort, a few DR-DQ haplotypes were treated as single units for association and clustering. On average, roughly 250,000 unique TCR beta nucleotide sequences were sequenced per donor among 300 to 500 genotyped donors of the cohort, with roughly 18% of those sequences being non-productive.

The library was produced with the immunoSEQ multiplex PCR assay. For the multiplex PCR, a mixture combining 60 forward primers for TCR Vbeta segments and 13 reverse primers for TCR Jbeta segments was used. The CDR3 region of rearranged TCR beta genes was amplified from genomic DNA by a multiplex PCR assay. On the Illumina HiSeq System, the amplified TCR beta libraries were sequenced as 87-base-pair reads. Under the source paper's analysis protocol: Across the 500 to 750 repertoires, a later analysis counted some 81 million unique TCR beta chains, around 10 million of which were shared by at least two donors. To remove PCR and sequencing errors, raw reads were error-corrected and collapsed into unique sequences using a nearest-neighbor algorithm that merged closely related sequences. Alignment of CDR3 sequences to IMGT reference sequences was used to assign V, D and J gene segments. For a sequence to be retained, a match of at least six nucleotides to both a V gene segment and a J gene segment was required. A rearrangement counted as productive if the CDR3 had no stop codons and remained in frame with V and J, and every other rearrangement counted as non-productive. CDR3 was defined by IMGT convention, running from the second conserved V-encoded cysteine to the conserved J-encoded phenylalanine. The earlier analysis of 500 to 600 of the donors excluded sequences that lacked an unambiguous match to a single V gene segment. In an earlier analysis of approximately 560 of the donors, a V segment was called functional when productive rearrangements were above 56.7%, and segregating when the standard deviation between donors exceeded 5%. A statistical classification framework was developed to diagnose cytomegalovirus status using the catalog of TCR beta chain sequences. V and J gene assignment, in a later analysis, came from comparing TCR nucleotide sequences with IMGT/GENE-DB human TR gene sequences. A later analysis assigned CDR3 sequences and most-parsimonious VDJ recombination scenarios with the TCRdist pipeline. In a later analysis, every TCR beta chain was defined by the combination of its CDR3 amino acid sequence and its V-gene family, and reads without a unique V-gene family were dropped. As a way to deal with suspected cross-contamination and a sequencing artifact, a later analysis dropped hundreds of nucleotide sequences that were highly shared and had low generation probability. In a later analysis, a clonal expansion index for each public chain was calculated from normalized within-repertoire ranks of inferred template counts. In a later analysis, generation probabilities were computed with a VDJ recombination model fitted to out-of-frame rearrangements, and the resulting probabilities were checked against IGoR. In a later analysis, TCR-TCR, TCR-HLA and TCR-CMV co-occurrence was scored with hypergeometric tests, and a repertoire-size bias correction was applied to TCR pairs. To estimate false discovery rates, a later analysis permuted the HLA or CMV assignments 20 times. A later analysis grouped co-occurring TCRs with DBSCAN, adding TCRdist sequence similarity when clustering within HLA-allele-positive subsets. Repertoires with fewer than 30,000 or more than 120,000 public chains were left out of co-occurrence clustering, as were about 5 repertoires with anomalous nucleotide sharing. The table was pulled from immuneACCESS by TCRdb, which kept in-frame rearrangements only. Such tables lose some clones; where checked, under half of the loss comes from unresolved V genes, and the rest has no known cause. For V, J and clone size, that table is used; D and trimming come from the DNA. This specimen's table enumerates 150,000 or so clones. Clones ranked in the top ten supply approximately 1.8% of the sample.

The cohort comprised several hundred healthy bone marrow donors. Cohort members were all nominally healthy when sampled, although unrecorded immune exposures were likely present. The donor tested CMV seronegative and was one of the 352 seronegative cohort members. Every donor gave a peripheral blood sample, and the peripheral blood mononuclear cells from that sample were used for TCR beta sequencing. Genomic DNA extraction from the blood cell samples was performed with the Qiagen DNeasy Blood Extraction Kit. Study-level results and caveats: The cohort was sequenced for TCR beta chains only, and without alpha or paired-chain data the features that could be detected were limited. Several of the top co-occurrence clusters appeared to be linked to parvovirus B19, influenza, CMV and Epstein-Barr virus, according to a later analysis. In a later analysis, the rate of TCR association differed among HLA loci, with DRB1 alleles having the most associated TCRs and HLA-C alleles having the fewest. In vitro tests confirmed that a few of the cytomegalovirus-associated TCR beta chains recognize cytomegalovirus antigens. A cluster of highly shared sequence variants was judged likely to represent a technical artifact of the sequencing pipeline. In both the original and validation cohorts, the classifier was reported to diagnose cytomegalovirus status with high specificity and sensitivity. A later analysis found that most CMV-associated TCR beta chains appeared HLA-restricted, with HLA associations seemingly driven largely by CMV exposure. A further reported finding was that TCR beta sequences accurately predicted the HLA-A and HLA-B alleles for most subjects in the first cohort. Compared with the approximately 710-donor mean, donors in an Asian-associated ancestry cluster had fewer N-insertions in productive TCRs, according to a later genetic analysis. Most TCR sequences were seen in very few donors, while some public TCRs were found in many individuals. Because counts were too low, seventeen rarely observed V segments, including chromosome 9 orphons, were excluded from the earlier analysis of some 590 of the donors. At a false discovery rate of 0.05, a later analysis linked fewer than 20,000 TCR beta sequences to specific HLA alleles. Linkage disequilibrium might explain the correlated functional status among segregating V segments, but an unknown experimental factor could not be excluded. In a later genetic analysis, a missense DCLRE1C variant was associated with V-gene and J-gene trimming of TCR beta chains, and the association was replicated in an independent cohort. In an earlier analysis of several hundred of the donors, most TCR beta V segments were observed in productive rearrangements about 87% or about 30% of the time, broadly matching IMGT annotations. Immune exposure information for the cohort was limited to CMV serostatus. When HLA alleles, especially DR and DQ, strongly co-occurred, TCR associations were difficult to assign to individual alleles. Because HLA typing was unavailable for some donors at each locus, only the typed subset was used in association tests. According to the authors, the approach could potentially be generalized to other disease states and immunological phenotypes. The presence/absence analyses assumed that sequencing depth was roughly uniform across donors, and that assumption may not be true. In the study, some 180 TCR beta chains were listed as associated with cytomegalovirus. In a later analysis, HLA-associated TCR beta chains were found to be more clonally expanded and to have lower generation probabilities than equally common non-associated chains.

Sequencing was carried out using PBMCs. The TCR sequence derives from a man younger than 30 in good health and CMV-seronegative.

The bases are TGTGCCAGCAGTGACTCCCCCGGGGGGCACATTCAGTACTTC. Translation gives CASSDSPGGHIQYF. The chain links TRBV6-4 with TRBJ2-4, with TRBD2 tentatively as D gene (7 bases match). V sheds 0 bases and J sheds 8 bases, leaving 11 bases between their ends. Looking up the germline V gene yields CDR1 MRHNA and CDR2 SNTAGT. The CDR3 covers 14 residues, taking in both the cysteine and the phenylalanine. The read is trimmed to its CDR3 DNA, 42 bases read in frame from base 1.